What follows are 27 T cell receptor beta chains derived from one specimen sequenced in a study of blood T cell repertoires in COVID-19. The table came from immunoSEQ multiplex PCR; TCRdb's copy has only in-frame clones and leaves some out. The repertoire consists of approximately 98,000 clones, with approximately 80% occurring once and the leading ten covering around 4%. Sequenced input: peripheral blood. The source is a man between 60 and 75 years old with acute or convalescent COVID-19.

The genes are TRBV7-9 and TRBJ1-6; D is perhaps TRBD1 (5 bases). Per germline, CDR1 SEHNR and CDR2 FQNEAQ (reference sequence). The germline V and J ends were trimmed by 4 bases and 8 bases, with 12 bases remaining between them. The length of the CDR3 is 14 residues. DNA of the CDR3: TGTGCCAGCAGCTCCCCCCGGGGGGATTCACCCCTCCACTTT. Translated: CASSSPRGDSPLHF.

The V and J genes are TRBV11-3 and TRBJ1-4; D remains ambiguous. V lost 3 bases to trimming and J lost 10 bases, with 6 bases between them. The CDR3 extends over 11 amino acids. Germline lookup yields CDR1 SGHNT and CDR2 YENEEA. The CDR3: CASSFEGKLFF. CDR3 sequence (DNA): TGTGCCAGCAGCTTTGAGGGAAAACTGTTTTTT.

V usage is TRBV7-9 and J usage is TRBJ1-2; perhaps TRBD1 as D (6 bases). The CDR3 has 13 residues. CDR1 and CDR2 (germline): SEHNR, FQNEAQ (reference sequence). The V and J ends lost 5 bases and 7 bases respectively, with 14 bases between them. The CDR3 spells CASSPIRGGGYTF. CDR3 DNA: TGTGCCAGCAGCCCAATCAGGGGTGGTGGCTACACCTTC.

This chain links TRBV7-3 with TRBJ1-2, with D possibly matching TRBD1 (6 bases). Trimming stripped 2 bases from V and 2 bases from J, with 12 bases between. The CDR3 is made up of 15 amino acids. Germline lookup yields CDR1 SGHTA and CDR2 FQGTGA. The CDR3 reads CASSLGSGQNYGYTF. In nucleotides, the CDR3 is TGTGCCAGCAGCTTAGGGTCCGGACAGAACTATGGCTACACCTTC.

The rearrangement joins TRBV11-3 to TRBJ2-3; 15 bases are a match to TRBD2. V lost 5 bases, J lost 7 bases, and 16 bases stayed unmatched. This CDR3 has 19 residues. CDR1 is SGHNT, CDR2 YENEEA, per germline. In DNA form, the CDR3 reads TGTGCCAGCAGCATCGGACTAGCGGGAGGGCCAGATGCCATGCATACGCAGTATTTT. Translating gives CASSIGLAGGPDAMHTQYF.

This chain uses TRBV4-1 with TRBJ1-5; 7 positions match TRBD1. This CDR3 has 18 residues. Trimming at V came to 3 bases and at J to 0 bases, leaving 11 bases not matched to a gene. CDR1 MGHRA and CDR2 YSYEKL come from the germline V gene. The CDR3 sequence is CASSHDPGTAYSNQPQHF. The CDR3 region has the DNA TGCGCCAGCAGCCACGATCCGGGGACAGCTTATAGCAATCAGCCCCAGCATTTT.

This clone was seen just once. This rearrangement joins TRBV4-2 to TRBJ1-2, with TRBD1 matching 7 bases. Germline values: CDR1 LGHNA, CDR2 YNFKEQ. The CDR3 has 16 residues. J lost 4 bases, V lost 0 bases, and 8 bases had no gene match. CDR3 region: CASSQDTGTAIYGYTF. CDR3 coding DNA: TGTGCCAGCAGCCAAGACACCGGGACAGCTATCTATGGCTACACCTTC.

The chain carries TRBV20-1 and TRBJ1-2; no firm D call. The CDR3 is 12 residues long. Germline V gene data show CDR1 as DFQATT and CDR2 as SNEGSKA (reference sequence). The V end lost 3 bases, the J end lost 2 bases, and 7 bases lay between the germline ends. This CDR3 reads CSASGPNYGYTF. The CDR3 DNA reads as TGCAGTGCTAGTGGGCCGAACTATGGCTACACCTTC.

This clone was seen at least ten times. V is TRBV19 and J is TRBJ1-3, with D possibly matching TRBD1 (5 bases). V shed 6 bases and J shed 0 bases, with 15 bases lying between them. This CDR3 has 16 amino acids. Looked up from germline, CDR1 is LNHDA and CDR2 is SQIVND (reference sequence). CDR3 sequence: CASRTRDGSSGNTIYF. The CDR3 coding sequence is TGTGCCAGTAGGACGAGGGACGGGAGCTCTGGAAACACCATATATTTT.

This CDR3 is CASSPGTSGRGSNEQFF. The DNA for the CDR3 is TGTGCCAGTAGTCCGGGGACTAGCGGAAGAGGTAGTAATGAGCAGTTCTTC. The genes are TRBV19 and TRBJ2-1, with 11 positions matching TRBD2. Germline CDR1 reads LNHDA; CDR2 reads SQIVND (reference sequence). The CDR3 contains 17 residues. With 5 bases clipped from V and 7 bases from J, the junction kept 13 bases outside the gene matches. Based on the CDR3 plus reference TRBV19 and TRBJ2-1, the full variable domain is DGGITQSPKYLFRKEGQNVTLSCEQNLNHDAMYWYRQDPGQGLRLIYYSQIVNDFQKGDIAEGYSVSREKKESFPLTVTSAQKNPTAFYLCASSPGTSGRGSNEQFFGPGTRLTVL.

The CDR3, as DNA: TGTGCCAGCAGTCAGGGTTTGAACACTGAAGCTTTCTTT. Protein product: CASSQGLNTEAFF. V and J are TRBV9 and TRBJ1-1; perhaps TRBD1 as D (5 bases). This CDR3 has 13 amino acids. CDR1 and CDR2 from the germline V gene are SGDLS and YYNGEE. Trimming took 5 bases from V and 0 from J, leaving 8 bases between them.

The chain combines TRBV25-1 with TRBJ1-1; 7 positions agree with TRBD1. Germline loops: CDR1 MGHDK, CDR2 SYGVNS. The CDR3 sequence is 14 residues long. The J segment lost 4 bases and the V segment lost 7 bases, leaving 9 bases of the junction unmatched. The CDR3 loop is CASTQTGRITEAFF. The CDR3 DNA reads TGTGCCAGCACTCAGACAGGGAGGATCACTGAAGCTTTCTTT. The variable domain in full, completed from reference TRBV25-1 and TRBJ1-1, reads EADIYQTPRYLVIGTGKKITLECSQTMGHDKMYWYQQDPGMELHLIHYSYGVNSTEKGDLSSESTVSRIRTEHFPLTLESARPSHTSQYLCASTQTGRITEAFFGQGTRLTVV.

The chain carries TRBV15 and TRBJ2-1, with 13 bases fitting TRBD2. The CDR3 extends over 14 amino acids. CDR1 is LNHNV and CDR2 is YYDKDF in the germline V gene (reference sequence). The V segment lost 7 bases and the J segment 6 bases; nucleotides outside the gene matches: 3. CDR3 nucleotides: TGTGCCACCAAAGGGACTAGCGGGACCAATGAGCAGTTCTTC. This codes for CATKGTSGTNEQFF. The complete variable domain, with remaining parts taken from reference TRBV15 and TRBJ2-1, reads DAMVIQNPRYQVTQFGKPVTLSCSQTLNHNVMYWYQQKSSQAPKLLFHYYDKDFNNEADTPDNFQSRRPNTSFCFLDIRSPGLGDTAMYLCATKGTSGTNEQFFGPGTRLTVL.

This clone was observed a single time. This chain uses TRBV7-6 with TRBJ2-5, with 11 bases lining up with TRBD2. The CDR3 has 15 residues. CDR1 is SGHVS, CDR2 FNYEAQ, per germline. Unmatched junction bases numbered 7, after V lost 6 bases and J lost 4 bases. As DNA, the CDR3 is TGTGCCAGCAGATCGATAGCGGGAGGGTTAGAGACCCAGTACTTC. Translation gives CASRSIAGGLETQYF.

The CDR3 DNA follows: TGTGCCAGCAGCGATAGGACAGGGAGGTACGAGCAGTACTTC. As protein: CASSDRTGRYEQYF. This chain uses TRBV7-9 with TRBJ2-7; 8 bases line up with TRBD1. Germline V gives CDR1 SEHNR, CDR2 FQNEAQ (reference sequence). The CDR3 covers 14 residues. Losses at the gene ends were 5 bases for V and 4 bases for J; bases not matched to a gene: 7.

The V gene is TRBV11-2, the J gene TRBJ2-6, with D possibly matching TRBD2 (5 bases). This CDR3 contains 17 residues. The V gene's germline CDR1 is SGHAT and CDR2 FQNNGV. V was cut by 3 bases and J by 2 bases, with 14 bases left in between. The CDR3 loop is CASSFPSGGTGANVLTF. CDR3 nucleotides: TGTGCCAGCAGCTTCCCCTCAGGAGGTACTGGGGCCAACGTCCTGACTTTC.

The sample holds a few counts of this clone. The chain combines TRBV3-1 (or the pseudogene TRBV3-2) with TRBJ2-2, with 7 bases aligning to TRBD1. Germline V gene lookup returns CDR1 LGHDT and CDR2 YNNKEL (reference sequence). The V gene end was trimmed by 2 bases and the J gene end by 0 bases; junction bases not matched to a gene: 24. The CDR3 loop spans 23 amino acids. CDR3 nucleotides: TGTGCCAGCAGCCAAAGTTGGGGGACGTCAAGCAGACAGGGCCCCTCGAACACCGGGGAGCTGTTTTTT. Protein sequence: CASSQSWGTSSRQGPSNTGELFF.

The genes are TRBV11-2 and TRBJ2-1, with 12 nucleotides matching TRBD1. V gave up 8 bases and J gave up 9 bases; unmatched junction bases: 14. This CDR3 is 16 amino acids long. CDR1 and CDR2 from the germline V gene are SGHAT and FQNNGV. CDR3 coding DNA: TGTGCCAGCCGCCCGACGGAGGGGACAGGGGGCTTTGAGCAGTTCTTC. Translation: CASRPTEGTGGFEQFF.

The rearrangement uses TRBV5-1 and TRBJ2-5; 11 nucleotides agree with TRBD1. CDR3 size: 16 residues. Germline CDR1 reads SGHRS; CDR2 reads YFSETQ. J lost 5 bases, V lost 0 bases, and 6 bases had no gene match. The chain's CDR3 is CASSLAPRTGGETQYF. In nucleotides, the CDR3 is TGCGCCAGCAGCTTGGCCCCACGGACAGGGGGCGAGACCCAGTACTTC. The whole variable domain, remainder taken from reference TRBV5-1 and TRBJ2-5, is KAGVTQTPRYLIKTRGQQVTLSCSPISGHRSVSWYQQTPGQGLQFLFEYFSETQRNKGNFPGRFSGRQFSNSRSEMNVSTLELGDSALYLCASSLAPRTGGETQYFGPGTRLLVL.

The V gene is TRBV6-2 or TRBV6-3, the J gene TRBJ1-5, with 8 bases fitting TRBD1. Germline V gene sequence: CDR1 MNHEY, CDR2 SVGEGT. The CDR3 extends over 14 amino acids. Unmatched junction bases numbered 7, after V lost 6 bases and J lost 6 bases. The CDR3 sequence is CASSSQTGAQPQHF. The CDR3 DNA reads TGTGCCAGCAGCTCCCAGACAGGGGCTCAGCCCCAGCATTTT.

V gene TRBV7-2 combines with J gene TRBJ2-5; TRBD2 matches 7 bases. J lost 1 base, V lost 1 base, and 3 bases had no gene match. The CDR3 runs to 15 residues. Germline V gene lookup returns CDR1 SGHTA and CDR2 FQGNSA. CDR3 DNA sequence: TGTGCCAGCAGCTTAGGGGGGAGGGCCCAAGAGACCCAGTACTTC. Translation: CASSLGGRAQETQYF.

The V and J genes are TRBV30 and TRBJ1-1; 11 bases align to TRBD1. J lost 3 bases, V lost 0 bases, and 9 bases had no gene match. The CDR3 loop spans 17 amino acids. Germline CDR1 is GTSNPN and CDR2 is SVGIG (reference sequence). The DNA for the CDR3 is TGTGCCTGGAGTGTCTGGACAGGGGGCGGATGGTACACTGAAGCTTTCTTT. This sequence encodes CAWSVWTGGGWYTEAFF. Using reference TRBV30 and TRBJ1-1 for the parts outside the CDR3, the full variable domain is SQTIHQWPATLVQPVGSPLSLECTVEGTSNPNLYWYRQAAGRGLQLLFYSVGIGQISSEVPQNLSASRPQDRQFILSSKKLLLSDSGFYLCAWSVWTGGGWYTEAFFGQGTRLTVV.

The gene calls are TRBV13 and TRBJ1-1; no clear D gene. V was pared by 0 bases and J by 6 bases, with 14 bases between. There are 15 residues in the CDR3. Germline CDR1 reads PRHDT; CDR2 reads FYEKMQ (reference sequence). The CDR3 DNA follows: TGTGCCAGCAGCTTAGGTGGAATTTGGGAGGCTGAAGCTTTCTTT. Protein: CASSLGGIWEAEAFF.

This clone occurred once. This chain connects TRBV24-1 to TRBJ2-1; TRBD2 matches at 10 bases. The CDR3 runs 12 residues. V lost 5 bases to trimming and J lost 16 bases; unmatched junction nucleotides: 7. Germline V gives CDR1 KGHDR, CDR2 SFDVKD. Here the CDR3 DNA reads TGTGCCACCAGTGTGGCTAGCGGGAGAAGATTCTTC. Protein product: CATSVASGRRFF.

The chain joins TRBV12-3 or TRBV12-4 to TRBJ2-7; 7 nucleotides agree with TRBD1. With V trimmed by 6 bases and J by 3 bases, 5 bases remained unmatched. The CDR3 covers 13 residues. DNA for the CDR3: TGTGCCAGCAGCCCGGGACAGAACTACGAGCAGTACTTC. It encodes CASSPGQNYEQYF.

The CDR3 sequence: CAWSPQGSEQFF. The CDR3 DNA reads as TGTGCCTGGAGTCCTCAGGGGTCTGAGCAGTTCTTC. The chain uses TRBV30 and TRBJ2-1; possible D gene TRBD1, 6 bases. This CDR3 spans 12 amino acids. The V end lost 2 bases, the J end lost 9 bases, and 11 bases lay between the germline ends. Germline CDR1 and CDR2: GTSNPN and SVGIG (reference sequence).

The CDR3 nucleotides are TGTGCCAGCTCACCTTCTCCCGGGCGGGGGGGCGTCAATGAGCAGTTCTTC. Protein product: CASSPSPGRGGVNEQFF. V usage is TRBV18 and J usage is TRBJ2-1, with 9 bases lining up with TRBD2. With V trimmed by 3 bases and J by 6 bases, 12 bases remained unmatched. Per germline, CDR1 KGHSH and CDR2 LQKENI. The CDR3 loop spans 17 amino acids. The full variable domain, its missing parts supplied by reference TRBV18 and TRBJ2-1, is NAGVMQNPRHLVRRRGQEARLRCSPMKGHSHVYWYRQLPEEGLKFMVYLQKENIIDESGMPKERFSAEFPKEGPSILRIQQVVRGDSAAYFCASSPSPGRGGVNEQFFGPGTRLTVL.